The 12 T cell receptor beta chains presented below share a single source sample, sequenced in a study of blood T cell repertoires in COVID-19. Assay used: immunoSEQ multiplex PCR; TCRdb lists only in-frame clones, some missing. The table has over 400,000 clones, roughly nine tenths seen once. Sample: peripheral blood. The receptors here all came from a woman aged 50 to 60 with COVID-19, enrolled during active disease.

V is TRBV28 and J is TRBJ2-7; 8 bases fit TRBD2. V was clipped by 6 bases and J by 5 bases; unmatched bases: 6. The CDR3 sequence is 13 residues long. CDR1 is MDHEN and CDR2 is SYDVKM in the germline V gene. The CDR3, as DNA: TGTGCCAGCAGCCTACTAGCGGCGGACGAGCAGTACTTC. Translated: CASSLLAADEQYF. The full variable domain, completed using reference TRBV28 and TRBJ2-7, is DVKVTQSSRYLVKRTGEKVFLECVQDMDHENMFWYRQDPGLGLRLIYFSYDVKMKEKGDIPEGYSVSREKKERFSLILESASTNQTSMYLCASSLLAADEQYFGPGTRLTVT.

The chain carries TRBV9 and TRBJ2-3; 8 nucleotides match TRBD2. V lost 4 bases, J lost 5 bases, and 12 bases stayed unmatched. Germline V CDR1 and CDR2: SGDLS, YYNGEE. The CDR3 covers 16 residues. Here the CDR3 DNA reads TGTGCCAGCAGCCCCCTCCTAGCGGGTGGGGGAGATACGCAGTATTTT. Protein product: CASSPLLAGGGDTQYF.

The CDR3 sequence is CASSVDRVAVDTQYF. The CDR3, as DNA: TGCGCCAGCAGTGTCGACAGGGTCGCGGTAGATACGCAGTATTTT. This chain joins TRBV10-1 and TRBJ2-3, with 7 bases lining up with TRBD1. V trimming: 4 bases; J trimming: 5 bases; junction bases outside the gene matches: 9. This CDR3 comprises 15 residues. Germline V gene sequence: CDR1 WNHNN, CDR2 SYGVQD (reference sequence).

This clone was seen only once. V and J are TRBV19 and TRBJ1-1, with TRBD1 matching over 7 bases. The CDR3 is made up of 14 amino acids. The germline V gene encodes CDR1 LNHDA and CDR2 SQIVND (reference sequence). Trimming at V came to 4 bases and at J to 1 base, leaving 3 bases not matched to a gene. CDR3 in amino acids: CASSTRGTNTEAFF. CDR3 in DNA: TGTGCCAGTAGTACCAGGGGGACGAACACTGAAGCTTTCTTT.

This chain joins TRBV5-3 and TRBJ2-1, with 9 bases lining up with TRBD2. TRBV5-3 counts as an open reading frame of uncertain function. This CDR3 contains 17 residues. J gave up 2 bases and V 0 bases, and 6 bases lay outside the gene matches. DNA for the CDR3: TGTGCCAGAAGCTTGGGCGGGGGGGCCTCTCCCTACAATGAGCAGTTCTTC. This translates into CARSLGGGASPYNEQFF.

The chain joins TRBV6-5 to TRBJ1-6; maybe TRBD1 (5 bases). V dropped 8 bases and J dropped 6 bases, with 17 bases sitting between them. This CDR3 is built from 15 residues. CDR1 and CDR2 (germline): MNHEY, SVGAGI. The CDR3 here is CASLLWTSFNSPLHF. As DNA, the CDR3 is TGTGCCAGCCTGCTGTGGACAAGTTTTAATTCACCCCTCCACTTT.

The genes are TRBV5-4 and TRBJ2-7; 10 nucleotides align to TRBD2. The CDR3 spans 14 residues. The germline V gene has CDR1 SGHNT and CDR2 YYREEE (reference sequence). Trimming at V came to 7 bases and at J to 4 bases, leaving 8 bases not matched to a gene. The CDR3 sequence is CASSASGGVYEQYF. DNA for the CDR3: TGTGCCAGCTCCGCTAGCGGGGGCGTTTACGAGCAGTACTTC.

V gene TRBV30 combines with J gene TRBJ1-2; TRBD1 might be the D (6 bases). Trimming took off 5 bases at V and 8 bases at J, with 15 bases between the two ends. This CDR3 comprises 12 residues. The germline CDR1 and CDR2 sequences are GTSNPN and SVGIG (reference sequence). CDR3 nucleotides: TGTGCCTGGCAACAGGGATTACGGGGCTACACCTTC. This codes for CAWQQGLRGYTF.

The CDR3 loop reads CASSLGGVGQSYNEQFF. CDR3 in DNA: TGTGCCAGCAGCTTAGGAGGTGTGGGACAGTCCTACAATGAGCAGTTCTTC. The chain couples TRBV7-9 to TRBJ2-1; 7 nucleotides agree with TRBD1. With 1 base clipped from V and 1 base from J, the junction kept 7 bases outside the gene matches. Germline V lookup: CDR1 SEHNR, CDR2 FQNEAQ (reference sequence). This CDR3 spans 17 amino acids.

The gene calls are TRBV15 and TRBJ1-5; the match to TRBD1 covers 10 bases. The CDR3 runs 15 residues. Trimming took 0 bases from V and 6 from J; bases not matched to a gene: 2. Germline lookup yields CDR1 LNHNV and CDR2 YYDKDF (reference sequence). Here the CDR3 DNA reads TGTGCCACCAGCAGAGATGGACAGGGGGGTCAGCCCCAGCATTTT. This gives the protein CATSRDGQGGQPQHF.

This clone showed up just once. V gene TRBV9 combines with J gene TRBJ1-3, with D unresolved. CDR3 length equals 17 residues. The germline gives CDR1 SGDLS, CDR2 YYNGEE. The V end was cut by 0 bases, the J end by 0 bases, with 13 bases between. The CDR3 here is CASSVGRQIYSGNTIYF. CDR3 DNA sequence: TGTGCCAGCAGCGTAGGGCGGCAGATCTACTCTGGAAACACCATATATTTT.

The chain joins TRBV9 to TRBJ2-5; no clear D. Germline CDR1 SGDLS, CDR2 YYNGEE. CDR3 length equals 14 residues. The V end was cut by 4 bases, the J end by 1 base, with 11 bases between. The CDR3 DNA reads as TGTGCCAGCAGCTCAGACGGGTTCCAAGAGACCCAGTACTTC. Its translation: CASSSDGFQETQYF.